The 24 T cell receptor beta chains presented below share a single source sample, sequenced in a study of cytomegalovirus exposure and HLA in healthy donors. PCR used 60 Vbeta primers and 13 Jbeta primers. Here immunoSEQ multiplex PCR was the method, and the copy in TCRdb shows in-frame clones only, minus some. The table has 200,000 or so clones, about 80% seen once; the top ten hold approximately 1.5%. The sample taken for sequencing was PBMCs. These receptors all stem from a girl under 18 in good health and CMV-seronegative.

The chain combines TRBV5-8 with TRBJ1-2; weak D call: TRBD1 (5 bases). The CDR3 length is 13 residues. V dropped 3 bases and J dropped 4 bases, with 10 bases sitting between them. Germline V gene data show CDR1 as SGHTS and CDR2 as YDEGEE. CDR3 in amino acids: CASSYGGSYGYTF. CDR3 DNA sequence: TGTGCCAGCAGCTATGGGGGGAGCTATGGCTACACCTTC.

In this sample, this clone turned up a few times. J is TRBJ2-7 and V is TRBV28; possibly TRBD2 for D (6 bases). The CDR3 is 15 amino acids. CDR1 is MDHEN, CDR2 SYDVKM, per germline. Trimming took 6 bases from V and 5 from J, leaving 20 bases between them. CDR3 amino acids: CASRVIAEGWNEQYF. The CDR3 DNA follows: TGTGCCAGCAGGGTTATAGCGGAAGGGTGGAACGAGCAGTACTTC.

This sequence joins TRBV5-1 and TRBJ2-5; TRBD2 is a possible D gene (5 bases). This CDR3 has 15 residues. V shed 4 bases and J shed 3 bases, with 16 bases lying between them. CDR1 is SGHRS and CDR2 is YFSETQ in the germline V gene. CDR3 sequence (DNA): TGCGCCAGCAGCCTCCGGACTGGGCTAAAAGAGACCCAGTACTTC. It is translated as CASSLRTGLKETQYF.

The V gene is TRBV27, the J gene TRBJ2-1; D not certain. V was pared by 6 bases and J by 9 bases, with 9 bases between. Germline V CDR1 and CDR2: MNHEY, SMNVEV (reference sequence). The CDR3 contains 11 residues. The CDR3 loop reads CASRLGVEQFF. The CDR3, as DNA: TGTGCCAGCAGACTCGGAGTTGAGCAGTTCTTC.

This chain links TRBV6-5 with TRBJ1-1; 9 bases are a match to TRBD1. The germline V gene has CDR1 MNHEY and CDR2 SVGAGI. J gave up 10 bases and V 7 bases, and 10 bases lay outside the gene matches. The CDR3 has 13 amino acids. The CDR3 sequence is CASTPGQGKGAFF. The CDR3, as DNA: TGTGCCAGCACCCCAGGACAGGGGAAAGGAGCTTTCTTT.

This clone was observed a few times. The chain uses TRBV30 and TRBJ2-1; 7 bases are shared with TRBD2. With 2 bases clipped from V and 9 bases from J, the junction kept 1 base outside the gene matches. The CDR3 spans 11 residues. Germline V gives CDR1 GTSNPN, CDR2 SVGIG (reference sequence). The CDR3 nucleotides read TGTGCCTGGAGTACGGGGGGTGAGCAGTTCTTC. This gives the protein CAWSTGGEQFF.

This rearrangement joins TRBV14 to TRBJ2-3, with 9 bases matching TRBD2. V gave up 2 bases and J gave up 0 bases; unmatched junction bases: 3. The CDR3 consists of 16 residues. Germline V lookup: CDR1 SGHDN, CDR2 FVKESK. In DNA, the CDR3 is TGTGCCAGCAGCCAACGAAGCGGGAGGAGCACAGATACGCAGTATTTT. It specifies CASSQRSGRSTDTQYF. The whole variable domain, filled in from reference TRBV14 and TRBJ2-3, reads EAGVTQFPSHSVIEKGQTVTLRCDPISGHDNLYWYRRVMGKEIKFLLHFVKESKQDESGMPNNRFLAERTGGTYSTLKVQPAELEDSGVYFCASSQRSGRSTDTQYFGPGTRLTVL.

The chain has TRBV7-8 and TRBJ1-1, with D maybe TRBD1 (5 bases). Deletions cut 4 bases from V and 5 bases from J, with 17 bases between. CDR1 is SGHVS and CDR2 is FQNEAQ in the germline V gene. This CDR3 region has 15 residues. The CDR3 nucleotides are TGTGCCAGCAGCTCGCGAACCAGGGTGCCGACTGAAGCTTTCTTT. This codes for CASSSRTRVPTEAFF.

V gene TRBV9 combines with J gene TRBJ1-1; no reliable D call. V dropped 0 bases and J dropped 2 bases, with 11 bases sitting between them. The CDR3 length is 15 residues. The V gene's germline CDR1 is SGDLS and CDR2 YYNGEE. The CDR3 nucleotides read TGTGCCAGCAGCGTAGCGTACAGTGTAAACACTGAAGCTTTCTTT. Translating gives CASSVAYSVNTEAFF. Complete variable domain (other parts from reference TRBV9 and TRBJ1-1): DSGVTQTPKHLITATGQRVTLRCSPRSGDLSVYWYQQSLDQGLQFLIQYYNGEERAKGNILERFSAQQFPDLHSELNLSSLELGDSALYFCASSVAYSVNTEAFFGQGTRLTVV.

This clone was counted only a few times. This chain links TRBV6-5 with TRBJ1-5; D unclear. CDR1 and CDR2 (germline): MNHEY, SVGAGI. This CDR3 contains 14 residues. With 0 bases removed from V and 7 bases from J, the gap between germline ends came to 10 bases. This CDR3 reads CASSYSLTVQPQHF. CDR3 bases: TGTGCCAGCAGTTACTCCCTGACTGTCCAGCCCCAGCATTTT.

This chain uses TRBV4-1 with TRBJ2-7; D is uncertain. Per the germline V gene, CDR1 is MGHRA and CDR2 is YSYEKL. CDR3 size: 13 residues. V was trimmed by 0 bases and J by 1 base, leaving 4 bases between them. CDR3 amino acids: CASSQDISYEQYF. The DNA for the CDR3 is TGCGCCAGCAGCCAAGACATTTCCTACGAGCAGTACTTC.

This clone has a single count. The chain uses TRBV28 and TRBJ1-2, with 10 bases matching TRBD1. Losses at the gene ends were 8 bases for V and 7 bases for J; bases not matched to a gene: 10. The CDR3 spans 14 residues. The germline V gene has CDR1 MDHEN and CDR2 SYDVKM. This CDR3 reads CASRQGANPLGYTF. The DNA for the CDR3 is TGTGCCAGCCGACAGGGGGCAAATCCTCTTGGCTACACCTTC.

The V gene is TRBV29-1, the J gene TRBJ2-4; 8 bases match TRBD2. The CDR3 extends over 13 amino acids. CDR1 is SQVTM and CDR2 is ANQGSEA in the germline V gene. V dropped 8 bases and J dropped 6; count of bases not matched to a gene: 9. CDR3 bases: TGCAGCTCAAGCGGGACTAGAGGAAACATTCAGTACTTC. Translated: CSSSGTRGNIQYF.

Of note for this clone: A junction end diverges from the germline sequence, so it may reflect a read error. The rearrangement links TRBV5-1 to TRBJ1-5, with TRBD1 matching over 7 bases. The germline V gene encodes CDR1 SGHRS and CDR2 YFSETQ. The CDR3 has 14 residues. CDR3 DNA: TGTGCCAGCAGCTCGACAGGGTACAATCAGCCCCAGCATTTT. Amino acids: CASSSTGYNQPQHF.

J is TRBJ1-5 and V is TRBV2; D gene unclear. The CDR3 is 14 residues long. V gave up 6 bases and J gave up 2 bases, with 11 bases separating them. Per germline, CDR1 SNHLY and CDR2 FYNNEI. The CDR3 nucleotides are TGTGCCAGCAGGGGTGGGCTGGGCAATCAGCCCCAGCATTTT. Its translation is CASRGGLGNQPQHF.

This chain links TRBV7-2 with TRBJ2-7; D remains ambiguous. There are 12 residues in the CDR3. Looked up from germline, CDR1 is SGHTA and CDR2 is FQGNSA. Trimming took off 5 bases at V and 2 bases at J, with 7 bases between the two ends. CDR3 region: CASSTDTYEQYF. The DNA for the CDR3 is TGTGCCAGCAGCACCGACACCTACGAGCAGTACTTC. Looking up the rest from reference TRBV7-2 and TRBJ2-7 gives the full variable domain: GAGVSQSPSNKVTEKGKDVELRCDPISGHTALYWYRQSLGQGLEFLIYFQGNSAPDKSGLPSDRFSAERTGGSVSTLTIQRTQQEDSAVYLCASSTDTYEQYFGPGTRLTVT.

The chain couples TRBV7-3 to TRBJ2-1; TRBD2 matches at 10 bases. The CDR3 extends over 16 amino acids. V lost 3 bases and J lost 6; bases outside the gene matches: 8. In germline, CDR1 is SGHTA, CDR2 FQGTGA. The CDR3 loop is CASSFSGRANSNEQFF. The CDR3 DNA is TGTGCCAGCAGCTTCAGCGGGAGGGCCAATAGCAATGAGCAGTTCTTC.

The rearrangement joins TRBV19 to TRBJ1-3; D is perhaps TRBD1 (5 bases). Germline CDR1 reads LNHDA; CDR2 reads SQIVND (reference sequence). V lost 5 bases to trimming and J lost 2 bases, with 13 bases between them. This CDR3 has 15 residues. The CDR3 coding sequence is TGTGCCAGTAGTCAGTCCGCAGGGCCTGGAAACACCATATATTTT. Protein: CASSQSAGPGNTIYF. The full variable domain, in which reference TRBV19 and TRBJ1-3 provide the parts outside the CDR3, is DGGITQSPKYLFRKEGQNVTLSCEQNLNHDAMYWYRQDPGQGLRLIYYSQIVNDFQKGDIAEGYSVSREKKESFPLTVTSAQKNPTAFYLCASSQSAGPGNTIYFGEGSWLTVV.

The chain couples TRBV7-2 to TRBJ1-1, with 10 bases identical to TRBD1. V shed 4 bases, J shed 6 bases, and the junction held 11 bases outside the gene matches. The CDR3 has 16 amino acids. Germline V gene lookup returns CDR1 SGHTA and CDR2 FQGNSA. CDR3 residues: CASSSYRDRGASEAFF. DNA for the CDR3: TGTGCCAGCAGCTCCTATAGGGACAGGGGTGCATCTGAAGCTTTCTTT.

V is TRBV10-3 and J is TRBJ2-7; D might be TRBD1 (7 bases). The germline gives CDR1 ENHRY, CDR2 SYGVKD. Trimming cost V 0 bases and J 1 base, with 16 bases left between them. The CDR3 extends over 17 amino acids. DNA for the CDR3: TGTGCCATCAGTGAGTCGGGGAAGACAGGGAGGTCCTACGAGCAGTACTTC. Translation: CAISESGKTGRSYEQYF.

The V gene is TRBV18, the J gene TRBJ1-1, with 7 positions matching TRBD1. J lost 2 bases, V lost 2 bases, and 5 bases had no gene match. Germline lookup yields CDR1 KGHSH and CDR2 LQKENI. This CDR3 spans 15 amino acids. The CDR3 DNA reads TGTGCCAGCTCACCAGGGACAGCACTTAACACTGAAGCTTTCTTT. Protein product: CASSPGTALNTEAFF.

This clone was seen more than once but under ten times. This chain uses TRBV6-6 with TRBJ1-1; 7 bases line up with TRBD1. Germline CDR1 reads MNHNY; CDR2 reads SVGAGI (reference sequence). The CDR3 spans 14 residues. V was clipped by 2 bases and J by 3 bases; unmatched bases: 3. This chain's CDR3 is CASSYQGEDTEAFF. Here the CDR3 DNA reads TGTGCCAGCAGTTACCAGGGGGAGGACACTGAAGCTTTCTTT.

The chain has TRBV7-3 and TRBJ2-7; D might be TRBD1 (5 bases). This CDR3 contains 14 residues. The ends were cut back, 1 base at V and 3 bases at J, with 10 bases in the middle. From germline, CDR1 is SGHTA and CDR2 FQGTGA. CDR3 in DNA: TGTGCCAGCAGCTTAAAGGGGAACCGCTACGAGCAGTACTTC. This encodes CASSLKGNRYEQYF.

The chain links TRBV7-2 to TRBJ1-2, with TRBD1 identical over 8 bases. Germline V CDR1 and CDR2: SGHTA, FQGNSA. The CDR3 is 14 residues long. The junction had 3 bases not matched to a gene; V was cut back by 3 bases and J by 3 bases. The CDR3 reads CASSFGQGDYGYTF. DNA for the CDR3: TGTGCCAGCAGCTTTGGACAGGGCGACTATGGCTACACCTTC.